This T cell receptor (beta chain) originates from a study of T cells after yellow fever vaccination. On the study more broadly: Fractions containing few cells were prepared with SMART-Seq v4 Ultra Low Input. Study conclusions and caveats: The booster saw the reappearance of most primary-vaccination clones (approximately 97% CD4, 80% to 90% CD8).

UMIs were added to TCR cDNA along with a universal primer site when it was made by 5'RACE template switching. TCRdb re-called the 5' RACE reads through MiXCR, storing one row per CDR3 protein. The repertoire includes about 320,000 distinct CDR3 sequences, around 4.3% of them detected once, and just under 20% sits in the top ten. About this clonotype: The antigen remains unidentified.

The length of the CDR3 is 15 residues. V lost 4 bases, J lost 4 bases, and 13 bases lay in between. Germline assignment: CDR1 SGHTA and CDR2 FQGNSA. The chain combines TRBV7-2 with TRBJ2-2; no definite D call. The TCR originated in a man between 18 and 29 years old who received the YFV17D yellow fever vaccine. The sequences come from PBMCs, collected 15 days after the yellow fever booster vaccination. The chain's CDR3 is CASSSMTERTGELFF. CDR3 nucleotide sequence: TGTGCCAGCAGCTCCATGACTGAGCGCACCGGGGAGCTGTTTTTT.